This T cell receptor (beta chain) was sequenced in a study of T cells in Graves' hyperthyroidism and ophthalmopathy. It was RNA transcripts that yielded the amplified TCR beta CDR3 regions. Carried out on the TCR CDR3, a first-round RT-PCR used the HTBI primer set. TCRdb passed the multiplex PCR reads through MiXCR, listing each CDR3 protein once. This repertoire shows roughly 380,000 distinct CDR3 sequences, roughly 13% found once; its top ten account for about 20%. Notes on the study in general: From stable hyperthyroidism, ophthalmopathy was separated by a 13 V-J model.

CDR1 and CDR2 from the germline V gene are SGHRS and YFSETQ. The V and J ends lost 2 bases and 7 bases, in that order; junction bases with no gene match: 8. This CDR3 contains 16 residues. This clonotype was recorded at least ten times. Its antigen is unidentified. It was uncontrolled infection, other autoimmune disease, pregnancy or lactation that excluded patients. This clonotype was sampled from a man aged 30 to 39 with Graves' hyperthyroidism that later progressed to Graves' ophthalmopathy. Sequenced input: blood. The chain combines TRBV5-1 with TRBJ1-4; 10 positions match TRBD1. CDR3 sequence: CASSFGTGAMGEKLFF. DNA for the CDR3: TGCGCCAGCAGCTTCGGGACAGGGGCGATGGGTGAAAAACTGTTTTTT.